The 2 T cell receptor beta chains presented below share a single source sample, sequenced in a study of vaccination and CD4 T cells after COVID-19. The treatment here: roughly 10-day PBMC culture with coronavirus spike peptide pools or control peptides (ViraFEST assay). These receptors are not linked to any known antigen. Oncomine TCR Beta short-read sequencing was applied to DNA from cultured CD4+ T cells. TCRdb re-analysed the PCR reads in MiXCR, keeping a single row per CDR3 protein. The table records 15,000 to 20,000 distinct CDR3 sequences, 35% to 45% of them present only once. Sequencing was performed on CD4+ T cells from blood, cultured in vitro. The receptors here all came from a human donor who had recovered from COVID-19.

This clonotype has only a few counts. The chain is built from TRBV6-5 and TRBJ2-5; D assignment may be TRBD1 or TRBD2 (5 bases each). Germline CDR1 is MNHEY and CDR2 is SVGAGI. The length of the CDR3 is 13 residues. Between the trimmed V and J ends, which lost 4 bases and 2 bases, there was a span of 8 bases. DNA for the CDR3: TGTGCCAGCAGTTGGGACGGGCAAGAGACCCAGTACTTC. Translation gives CASSWDGQETQYF.

This sequence joins TRBV6-2 or TRBV6-3 and TRBJ1-5, with 10 bases matching TRBD1. CDR3 length: 17 amino acids. Trimming took 0 bases from V and 5 from J; bases not matched to a gene: 7. Germline V lookup: CDR1 MNHEY, CDR2 SVGEGT. CDR3 in DNA: TGTGCCAGCAGTTACTCCCCCCGGGACAGGGGCTATCAGCCCCAGCATTTT. Translated, it gives CASSYSPRDRGYQPQHF.